Following are 26 T cell receptor beta chains from one sample sequenced in a study of T cells in women clearing cervical HPV infection. Only in-frame clones appear in the TCRdb table, and some are missing; sequencing was by immunoSEQ multiplex PCR. There are some 39,000 clones in the sample, with under 6.5% held by the top ten. The specimen sequenced was blood buffy coat. The receptor source for this set is a woman between 18 and 70 years old with a cervical HPV16 infection that either progressed to CIN3+ or cleared (not recorded which).

In regard to this clone: The read gets to within 3 residues of the CDR3 end, and the germline J gene fills in the rest. The gene calls are TRBV30 and TRBJ2-1, with 9 nucleotides matching TRBD1. CDR3 length: 15 residues. Unmatched junction bases numbered 11, after V lost 3 bases and J lost 8 bases. Per the germline V gene, CDR1 is GTSNPN and CDR2 is SVGIG (reference sequence). The sequenced CDR3 bases are TGTGCCTGGAGATCCGGGGACAGGGTAGGAGATGAG. It codes for CAWRSGDRVGDE. The whole CDR3 region reads CAWRSGDRVGDEQFF.

About this clone itself: The sequenced fragment ends 3 residues before the CDR3 boundary, so the rest is inferred from the germline J gene. This chain joins TRBV19 and TRBJ2-3; 7 bases match TRBD2. Per germline, CDR1 LNHDA and CDR2 SQIVND (reference sequence). V shed 3 bases and J 4 bases; nucleotides not matched to a gene: 7. The CDR3 is made up of 15 amino acids. The sequenced part of the CDR3 DNA is TGTGCCAGTAGTATTGTTGCGGGAGTGGCAGATACG. Amino acids: CASSIVAGVADT. The entire CDR3 is CASSIVAGVADTQYF.

Note on this clone: The read stops 3 residues short of the end of the CDR3; the missing end is completed from the germline J gene. The V and J genes are TRBV7-9 and TRBJ2-7, with TRBD2 as a possible D gene (5 bases). V lost 5 bases and J 6 bases, leaving 17 bases between the germline ends. The CDR3 spans 14 residues. CDR1 and CDR2 (germline): SEHNR, FQNEAQ (reference sequence). The DNA read from the CDR3 is TGTGCCAGCAGCAGAGACGGCACCCGGGGCGAG. This gives the protein CASSRDGTRGE. From start to end, the CDR3 is CASSRDGTRGEQYF.

Incomplete CDR3 DNA: TGCGCCAGCAGAGCGGGACTGGGTACG. Translation: CASRAGLGT. In full, the CDR3 reads CASRAGLGTQYF. The chain recombines TRBV5-1 with TRBJ2-3; TRBD2 matches at 7 bases. The observed sequence ends 3 residues before the CDR3 terminus, with the missing tail filled in from the germline J gene. The V segment lost 5 bases and the J segment 8 bases; nucleotides outside the gene matches: 5. CDR1 and CDR2 from the germline V gene are SGHRS and YFSETQ. CDR3 length: 12 amino acids.

Comment on this clone: The read ends 3 residues early relative to the CDR3; the germline J gene fills the gap. V gene TRBV7-2 combines with J gene TRBJ2-4; 8 bases align to TRBD2. There are 14 residues in the CDR3. With 5 bases clipped from V and 6 bases from J, the junction kept 6 bases outside the gene matches. Germline V gives CDR1 SGHTA, CDR2 FQGNSA. Incomplete CDR3 DNA: TGTGCCAGCAGCGGTAGCGGGATTAGAAACATT. Its translation: CASSGSGIRNI. The entire CDR3 sequence reads CASSGSGIRNIQYF.

For this clone: The read terminates 3 residues ahead of where the CDR3 ends, so the germline J gene completes it. The rearrangement links TRBV30 to TRBJ2-1; no reliable D call. With 0 bases removed from V and 4 bases from J, the gap between germline ends came to 7 bases. Germline CDR1 is GTSNPN and CDR2 is SVGIG (reference sequence). The CDR3 is 13 amino acids. CDR3 protein: CAWSVVQYNEQFF. CDR3 bases read: TGTGCCTGGAGTGTTGTCCAATACAATGAG.

A note on this clone: Read coverage stops 3 residues before the CDR3 terminus; the germline J gene supplies the remainder. The rearrangement links TRBV19 to TRBJ2-3, with 9 bases lining up with TRBD1. In germline, CDR1 is LNHDA, CDR2 SQIVND (reference sequence). The CDR3 extends over 15 amino acids. This CDR3 reads CASSPPTGGDQPQYF. The CDR3 bases that were read are TGTGCCAGTAGTCCGCCGACAGGGGGGGATCAGCCG.

Points on this clone: With the read ending 3 residues before the CDR3 end, the germline J gene is used to fill in that end. The chain uses TRBV5-6 and TRBJ1-1; unclear D gene. The CDR3 loop spans 14 amino acids. Germline V lookup: CDR1 SGHDT, CDR2 YYEEEE. Trimming pared 2 bases from V and 4 bases from J, leaving 12 bases between. The CDR3 reads CASSLGPRGTEAFF. The sequenced part of the CDR3 DNA is TGTGCCAGCAGCTTAGGCCCCCGGGGCACTGAA.

The CDR3 reads CASSIDQEKLFF. The CDR3 bases that were read are TGTGCCAGTAGTATAGATCAGGAAAAA. The chain joins TRBV19 to TRBJ1-4; D gene ambiguous. The CDR3 goes on 3 residues after the read ends, and that part is filled in from the germline J gene. CDR1 and CDR2 (germline): LNHDA, SQIVND (reference sequence). V shed 0 bases and J shed 8 bases, with 4 bases lying between them. The CDR3 is 12 amino acids.

The DNA read from the CDR3 is TGTGCCAGCACCAGAGGCGGGGGGAGCTCCTACAATGAG. Protein: CASTRGGGSSYNE. The whole CDR3 reads CASTRGGGSSYNEQFF. V gene TRBV2 combines with J gene TRBJ2-1, with 8 bases aligning to TRBD2. The sequence runs out 3 residues before the end of the CDR3; the remainder is reconstructed from the germline J gene. CDR1 is SNHLY, CDR2 FYNNEI, per germline. The CDR3 length is 16 residues. J lost 0 bases, V lost 7 bases, and 8 bases had no gene match.

A word on this clone: The read ends 3 residues shy of where the CDR3 ends; the end is completed using the germline J gene. The gene calls are TRBV2 and TRBJ1-2; D ambiguous. Germline-derived CDR1 and CDR2 are SNHLY and FYNNEI. This CDR3 has 13 residues. CDR3 sequence reads: CASSEGQYNDYTF. The part of the CDR3 DNA that was read is TGTGCCAGCAGTGAAGGGCAGTACAATGAC.

Turning to this clone: The read ends 3 residues shy of where the CDR3 ends; the end is completed using the germline J gene. The chain uses TRBV23-1 and TRBJ2-1, with D unclear. Being an ORF, TRBV23-1 has a function that is uncertain. Trimming took 0 bases from V and 0 from J, leaving 15 bases between them. The CDR3 contains 18 residues. The sequenced part of the CDR3 DNA is TGCGCCAGCAGTCAATCGCAACTCCTGTCTTTCTCCTACAATGAG. Encoded protein: CASSQSQLLSFSYNE. The complete CDR3 protein is CASSQSQLLSFSYNEQFF.

Considering frequency, this clone is medium-sized (0.01 to 0.1%). Sequencing ends 3 residues short of the CDR3 end; the germline J gene provides the rest. The V call is TRBV7-8, the J call TRBJ2-4; D may be TRBD1 (5 bases). In germline, CDR1 is SGHVS, CDR2 FQNEAQ. Trimming shortened V by 1 base and J by 1 base, and 14 bases separated the two germline ends. CDR3 size: 17 residues. Partial CDR3 DNA: TGTGCCAGCAGCTTAGGTTTCAGGGCAGAGGCCAAAAACATT. Encoded protein: CASSLGFRAEAKNI. The entire CDR3 reads CASSLGFRAEAKNIQYF.

Comment on this clone: The read ends 3 residues shy of where the CDR3 ends; the end is completed using the germline J gene. The chain couples TRBV5-6 to TRBJ1-1, with D unclear. Germline lookup yields CDR1 SGHDT and CDR2 YYEEEE. With 1 base removed from V and 5 bases from J, the gap between germline ends came to 6 bases. The CDR3 is made up of 12 amino acids. The covered CDR3 bases are TGTGCCAGCAGCTTGCGAGGGACTGAA. Its protein product is CASSLRGTE. The CDR3, in full, reads CASSLRGTEAFF.

In regard to this clone: The read ends 3 residues early relative to the CDR3; the germline J gene fills the gap. The J gene is TRBJ2-2, the V gene TRBV6-1; TRBD2 matches at 10 bases. CDR3 length: 17 amino acids. Germline V gene sequence: CDR1 MNHNS, CDR2 SASEGT. The covered CDR3 bases are TGTGCCAGCAGTGAAAATAGCGGGAGGTCTGGGGCCAACGTG. This sequence encodes CASSENSGRSGANV. The CDR3, in full, reads CASSENSGRSGANVLFF.

Worth noting for this clone: Coverage ceases 3 residues before the CDR3 finishes, and the germline J gene fills in the end. The chain recombines TRBV30 with TRBJ1-1; D remains ambiguous. The CDR3 is 14 amino acids. The germline CDR1 and CDR2 sequences are GTSNPN and SVGIG (reference sequence). V lost 0 bases and J lost 4, with 12 bases in between. The CDR3 bases that were read are TGTGCCTGGAGTGTGATATCCGGCGGCACTGAA. Translation gives CAWSVISGGTE. The CDR3 as a whole reads CAWSVISGGTEAFF.

With respect to this clone: The sequenced fragment ends 3 residues before the CDR3 boundary, so the rest is inferred from the germline J gene. The V and J genes are TRBV20-1 and TRBJ2-1, with 11 bases aligning to TRBD2. There are 15 residues in the CDR3. Trimming at V came to 7 bases and at J to 7 bases, leaving 12 bases not matched to a gene. Germline V lookup: CDR1 DFQATT, CDR2 SNEGSKA (reference sequence). CDR3 protein: CSVATSGSFINEQFF. The sequenced part of the CDR3 DNA is TGCAGTGTTGCCACTAGCGGGAGTTTTATTAATGAG.

Notes on this clone: Read sequence stops 3 residues before the CDR3 end, and the germline J gene provides the missing end. The chain carries TRBV18 and TRBJ1-1; D might be TRBD1 (5 bases). There are 16 residues in the CDR3. Germline CDR1 and CDR2: KGHSH and LQKENI. The CDR3 DNA, read in part, is TGTGCCAGCTCACCTCCCGGGACTAGCGCAACCTACGAG. It specifies CASSPPGTSATYE. The CDR3 in its entirety is CASSPPGTSATYEAFF.

About this clone itself: The sequence runs out 3 residues before the end of the CDR3; the remainder is reconstructed from the germline J gene. The V call is TRBV4-2, the J call TRBJ2-4; a weak D match, TRBD2 (6 bases). V dropped 3 bases and J dropped 8 bases, with 17 bases sitting between them. This CDR3 is 15 amino acids long. The germline gives CDR1 LGHNA, CDR2 YNFKEQ. CDR3 region: CASSQGGDPSDIQYF. Partial CDR3 DNA: TGTGCCAGCAGCCAGGGCGGGGATCCCTCCGACATT.

Worth noting for this clone: Read data end 3 residues before the CDR3 end; the end is taken from the germline J gene. This rearrangement joins TRBV30 to TRBJ2-3; maybe TRBD2 (5 bases). The CDR3 consists of 13 residues. From germline, CDR1 is GTSNPN and CDR2 SVGIG (reference sequence). Partial CDR3 DNA: TGTGCCTGGACCCTCGCAGGCTCGGGGACG. Encoded protein: CAWTLAGSGT. The entire CDR3 is CAWTLAGSGTQYF.

Notes on this clone: The CDR3 goes on 3 residues after the read ends, and that part is filled in from the germline J gene. V gene TRBV18 combines with J gene TRBJ1-2, with 7 bases that match TRBD1. CDR1 is KGHSH, CDR2 LQKENI, per germline. The CDR3 contains 16 residues. CDR3 amino acids: CASSPDLAGGGNDYTF. CDR3 DNA (partial): TGTGCCAGCTCACCAGATCTAGCGGGAGGGGGCAACGAC.

Regarding this clone: The read finishes 3 residues shy of the CDR3 end, and the germline J gene is used to complete it. The gene calls are TRBV30 and TRBJ2-1; D may be TRBD1 (6 bases). This CDR3 contains 13 residues. The germline V gene encodes CDR1 GTSNPN and CDR2 SVGIG (reference sequence). The V end lost 2 bases, the J end lost 9 bases, and 14 bases lay between the germline ends. CDR3 in amino acids: CAWSSGHLSEQFF. CDR3 DNA, as far as it was read: TGTGCCTGGAGTTCGGGACACCTCTCTGAG.

As for this clone: The observed sequence ends 3 residues before the CDR3 terminus, with the missing tail filled in from the germline J gene. V gene TRBV25-1 combines with J gene TRBJ2-6; TRBD1 matches at 8 bases. J lost 5 bases, V lost 3 bases, and 9 bases had no gene match. Germline-derived CDR1 and CDR2 are MGHDK and SYGVNS. The CDR3 has 17 residues. Incomplete CDR3 DNA: TGTGCCAGCAGTGACCAAGGACAGGGTTTGCGGGCCAACGTC. Translated, it gives CASSDQGQGLRANV. The CDR3 as a whole reads CASSDQGQGLRANVLTF.

A word on this clone: Read data end 3 residues before the CDR3 end; the end is taken from the germline J gene. The chain links TRBV5-1 to TRBJ2-5; 14 bases agree with TRBD2. V dropped 8 bases and J dropped 7; count of bases not matched to a gene: 10. CDR1 SGHRS and CDR2 YFSETQ come from the germline V gene. CDR3 length: 15 residues. The CDR3 is CASEGLAGEGVTQYF. CDR3 bases read: TGCGCCAGTGAGGGACTAGCGGGAGAGGGTGTGACC.

To note about this clone: The read terminates 3 residues before the CDR3 end, so the remaining end is supplied by the germline J gene. V and J are TRBV7-9 and TRBJ2-7; D is uncertain. The germline CDR1 and CDR2 sequences are SEHNR and FQNEAQ (reference sequence). Between the trimmed V and J ends, which lost 1 base and 2 bases, there was a span of 9 bases. The CDR3 spans 14 residues. The CDR3 is CASSLVGDTYEQYF. The covered CDR3 bases are TGTGCCAGCAGCTTAGTTGGCGACACCTACGAG.

Points on this clone: The read ends 3 residues before the CDR3 terminus; that terminus is restored from the germline J gene. The chain couples TRBV4-2 to TRBJ2-3; no clear D gene. The ends were cut back, 5 bases at V and 0 bases at J, with 12 bases in the middle. The germline CDR1 and CDR2 sequences are LGHNA and YNFKEQ. This CDR3 has 15 amino acids. The sequenced CDR3 bases are TGTGCCAGCAGCGACCCCACGGGTAGCACAGATACG. Translation: CASSDPTGSTDT. The entire CDR3 reads CASSDPTGSTDTQYF.